This T cell receptor (beta chain) appears in the sequencing data of a study of cytomegalovirus exposure and HLA in healthy donors. Study findings and constraints: The study put about 180 TCR beta chains on its list as cytomegalovirus-associated.

As regards this clone: Its target is unknown.

The CDR3 spans 15 residues. The V and J ends lost 5 bases and 10 bases, in that order; junction bases with no gene match: 8. CDR1 MNHEY and CDR2 SMNVEV come from the germline V gene (reference sequence). PCR amplification relied on 60 Vbeta primers (plus 13 Jbeta primers). The data were produced by immunoSEQ multiplex PCR, yet TCRdb's version contains in-frame clones alone and is incomplete. The sample yields roughly 98,000 clones, 65% to 85% seen once. The sequenced sample consisted of PBMCs. This TCR derives from a woman in her seventies in good health and CMV-seropositive. This rearrangement joins TRBV27 to TRBJ1-4; TRBD1 aligns across 12 bases. The CDR3 loop reads CASSRKGQGAGKLFF. CDR3 coding DNA: TGTGCCAGCAGTCGGAAGGGACAGGGGGCCGGAAAACTGTTTTTT.